Listed below are T cell receptor beta chains from one sample, sequenced in a study of blood T cell repertoires in COVID-19. Sequencing was performed with immunoSEQ multiplex PCR; in TCRdb, only in-frame clones are kept and a portion is missing. This sample yields 150,000 to 200,000 clones, of which around nine tenths are seen a single time; 2.5% to 3% belongs to the top ten. Material for sequencing was peripheral blood. These receptors were collected from a middle-aged man with active or convalescent COVID-19. Each CDR3 is given with its conserved first and last residue. The D gene is left open where the match is weak. Clone size is not always given. Where it is, it says once, few, many or a class for expanded clones.

abundance	d_gene	v_gene	j_gene	CDR3nt	CDR3aa
NA	TRBD1	TRBV29-1	TRBJ2-7	TGCAGCGTCGCGGACAGGGAATCCTACGCGCAGTACTTC	CSVADRESYAQYF
NA	TRBD2	TRBV5-5	TRBJ2-2	TGTGCCAGCAGCGCCGCGGGGGAGGGTTACACCGGGGAGCTGTTTTTT	CASSAAGEGYTGELFF
NA	NA	TRBV2	TRBJ1-1	TGTGCCAGCAGTGTAGGTGCGGTGAACACTGAAGCTTTCTTT	CASSVGAVNTEAFF
once	TRBD2	TRBV27	TRBJ2-1	TGTGCCAGCAGCCGGATTTTTACTAGCGGGGGTAATGAGCAGTTCTTC	CASSRIFTSGGNEQFF
NA	NA	TRBV7-9	TRBJ1-5	TGTGCCAGCAGCCTGGGCCAGGGAAGGGATCAGCCCCAGCATTTT	CASSLGQGRDQPQHF
NA	NA	TRBV15	TRBJ2-2	TGTGCCACCAGCTACCCGGCGGGCGCCGGGGAGCTGTTTTTT	CATSYPAGAGELFF
NA	TRBD1	TRBV5-6	TRBJ1-1	TGTGCCAGCAGCCCGGCCATGGGACAGGGTGACACTGAAGCTTTCTTT	CASSPAMGQGDTEAFF
NA	TRBD1	TRBV27	TRBJ1-2	TGTGCCAGCAGTAGAGGGGGCACGGGCGGCTACACCTTC	CASSRGGTGGYTF
NA	TRBD1	TRBV30	TRBJ1-5	TGTGCCTGGAGCAGCGACAGGGGGAACGGTCTTCAGCCCCAGCATTTT	CAWSSDRGNGLQPQHF
NA	TRBD1	TRBV6-2/TRBV6-3	TRBJ2-7	TGTGCCAGCAGTCGACAGGGTCCCTACGAGCAGTACTTC	CASSRQGPYEQYF
NA	TRBD1	TRBV7-4	TRBJ1-3	TGTGCCAGGTACAGGGGGCTTGGAAACACCATATATTTT	CARYRGLGNTIYF
NA	NA	TRBV4-3	TRBJ2-7	TGCGCCAGCAGCCACAGGTCCCCCTCCTACGAGCAGTACTTC	CASSHRSPSYEQYF
once	NA	TRBV29-1	TRBJ1-5	TGCAGCGCCGCGTTCGGGGGACTTCAGCCCCAGCATTTT	CSAAFGGLQPQHF
NA	TRBD1	TRBV6-5	TRBJ1-3	TGTGCCAGCAACGGACAGGGGGCTTCTGGAAACACCATATATTTT	CASNGQGASGNTIYF
NA	TRBD1	TRBV30	TRBJ1-6	TGTGCCTGGGACAGGGCGCGATCACCCCTCCACTTT	CAWDRARSPLHF